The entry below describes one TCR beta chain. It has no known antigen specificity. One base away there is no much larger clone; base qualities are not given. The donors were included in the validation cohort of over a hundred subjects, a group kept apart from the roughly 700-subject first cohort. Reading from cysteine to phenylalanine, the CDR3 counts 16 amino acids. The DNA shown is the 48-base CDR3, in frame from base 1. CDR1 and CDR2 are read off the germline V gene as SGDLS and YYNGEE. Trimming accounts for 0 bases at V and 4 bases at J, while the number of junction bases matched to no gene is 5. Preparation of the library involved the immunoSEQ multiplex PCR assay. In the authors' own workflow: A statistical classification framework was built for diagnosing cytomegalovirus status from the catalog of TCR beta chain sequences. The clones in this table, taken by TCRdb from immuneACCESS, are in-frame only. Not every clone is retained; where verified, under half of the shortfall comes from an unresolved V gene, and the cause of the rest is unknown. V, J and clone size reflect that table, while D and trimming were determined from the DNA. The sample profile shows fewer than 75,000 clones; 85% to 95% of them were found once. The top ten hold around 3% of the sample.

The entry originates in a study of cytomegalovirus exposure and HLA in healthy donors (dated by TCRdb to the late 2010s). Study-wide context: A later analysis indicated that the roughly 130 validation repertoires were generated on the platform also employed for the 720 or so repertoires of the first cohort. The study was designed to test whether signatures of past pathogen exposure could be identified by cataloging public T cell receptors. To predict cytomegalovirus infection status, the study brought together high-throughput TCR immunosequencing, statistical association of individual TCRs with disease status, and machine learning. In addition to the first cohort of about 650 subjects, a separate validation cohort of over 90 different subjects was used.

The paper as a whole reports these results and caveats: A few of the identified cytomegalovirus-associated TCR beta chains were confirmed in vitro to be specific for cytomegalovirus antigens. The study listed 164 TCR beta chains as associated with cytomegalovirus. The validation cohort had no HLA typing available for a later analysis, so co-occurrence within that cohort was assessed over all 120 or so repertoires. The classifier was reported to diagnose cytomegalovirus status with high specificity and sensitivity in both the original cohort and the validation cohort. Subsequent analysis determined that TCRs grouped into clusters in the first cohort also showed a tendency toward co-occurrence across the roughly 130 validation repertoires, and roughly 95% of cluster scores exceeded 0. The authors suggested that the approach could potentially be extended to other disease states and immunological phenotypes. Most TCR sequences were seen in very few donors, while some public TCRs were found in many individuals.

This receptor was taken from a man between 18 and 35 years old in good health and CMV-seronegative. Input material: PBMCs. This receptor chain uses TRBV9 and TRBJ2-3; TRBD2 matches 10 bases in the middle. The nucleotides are TGTGCCAGCAGCGTAGGGGCGGGACTAGCGTCAGATACGCAGTATTTT. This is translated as CASSVGAGLASDTQYF.